The rows below give T cell receptor beta chains drawn from one sample of a study of T cell repertoires in cytomegalovirus infection. TCRdb used MiXCR to reprocess the reads, holding one entry per CDR3 protein. The sample shows around 450,000 distinct CDR3 sequences, approximately 33% of them seen only once. The material sequenced was PBMCs. Receptor source: a human donor in good health (CMV status not recorded). Some clones in this sample may be carry-over from other donors' samples. The conserved cysteine and the conserved F or W are not part of the CDR3 here.

>TRBV6-5
ASSYGGGKETQY
>TRBV5-1
ASSLSPLAGGETQY
>TRBV28
ASRPTGGNNEKLF
>TRBV7-8
ASTPSETASYEQY
>TRBV7-2
ASSLDRERKTQY
>TRBV6-8
ASSSLDRQGRYDGAKNIQY
>TRBV28
ASEPTGGARVEAF
>TRBV29-1
SVGPTPSGYT
>TRBV4-1
ASSQVGGVTTDTQY
>TRBV6-6
ASSYRGQGSAEQY
>TRBV7-3
AGGTTNTGELF
>TRBV20-1
SASEEDSNQPQH
>TRBV6-1
ASSELWFTEAF
>TRBV7-2
ASKSGSYEQY
>TRBV7-6
ASRPLNNEQF
>TRBV7-2
ASSLVWRGAEGETQF
>TRBV7-2
ASSLYSGGVQETQY
>TRBV19
ASSIRVSPSGGAETQY
>TRBV11-2
ASTPRDRERTGELF
>TRBV5-4
ASSFWNSNQPQH
>TRBV7-2
ASSLAHGGSAHEQY
>TRBV11-2
ASSFSTNTGELF
>TRBV7-2
ASSFSRVDSNQPQH
>TRBV4-1
ASSQDKGGDATNEKLF
>TRBV7-2
ASSTLDRNTEAF
>TRBV6-6
ASSYGGPGETF
>TRBV27
ASSAPYQETQY
>TRBV7-8
ASSKDWDTQY
>TRBV6-2/TRBV6-3
ASSYSGRALNSPLH
>TRBV6-4
ASSESSGTYTDTQY
>TRBV7-8
ASSSPRTSGGPIFNNEQF
>TRBV9
ASSVGPMNTEAF
>TRBV29-1
IVETPKGANYGYT
>TRBV5-1
ASSPRFGGPYYGYT
>TRBV19
ASRGQKNIQY
>TRBV4-2
ASSLNSGGPEQY
>TRBV24-1
ATSDLKTPSYGYT
>TRBV7-8
ASSLVDYQETQY
>TRBV6-1
ASRGLAGYNSYEQY
>TRBV7-9
ASSSQQGGAEAF
>TRBV20-1
SADEGLVQETQY
>TRBV5-6
ASSRGDTQY
>TRBV6-2/TRBV6-3
ASKREGQPQH
>TRBV12-3/TRBV12-4
ASRDGGSGGELF
>TRBV6-5
ASSYALGLGETQY
>TRBV2
ASSERALRRTDTQY
>TRBV4-1
ASSRPDTASYEQY
>TRBV7-6
ASSLKGPWADTQY
>TRBV7-2
ASSLFSGTTTEAF
>TRBV6-1
ASSEERGGWVGETQY
>TRBV6-5
ASFRRKDTEAF
>TRBV6-5
ASSYFLGLPGNTEAF
>TRBV7-6
ASSPSGTNTEAF
>TRBV4-1
ASSPSPTYEQY
>TRBV7-2
ASSLSFTDTQY